Shown below are 24 T cell receptor beta chains from a single sample sequenced in a study of OX40 agonist ivuxolimab in advanced cancers. The protocol was immunoSEQ multiplex PCR, while the TCRdb copy is restricted to in-frame clones and leaves out a portion. The data contain over 55,000 clones, roughly nine tenths of them seen just once; the ten biggest clones take up more than 1%. This specimen consisted of CD4+ or CD8+ T cells sorted from blood, obtained in a trial of the OX40 agonist ivuxolimab. The receptors come from an adult with an advanced solid tumor such as melanoma, head and neck, liver or kidney cancer.

This clone is a singleton in its sample. The gene calls are TRBV11-2 and TRBJ1-4; 7 positions agree with TRBD1. Germline CDR1 is SGHAT and CDR2 is FQNNGV. V gave up 1 base and J gave up 7 bases; unmatched junction bases: 9. CDR3 length equals 16 residues. CDR3 nucleotide sequence: TGTGCCAGCAGCTTAGGTCCGGCACAGGGGAGTGAAAAACTGTTTTTT. Protein product: CASSLGPAQGSEKLFF.

This clone is a singleton in its sample. The chain joins TRBV19 to TRBJ2-1; D is possibly TRBD2 (6 bases). Between the trimmed V and J ends, which lost 5 bases and 5 bases, there was a span of 16 bases. Per the germline V gene, CDR1 is LNHDA and CDR2 is SQIVND (reference sequence). The CDR3 is made up of 15 amino acids. The CDR3 DNA reads TGTGCCAGTAGTCCCCGGGAGTTTCCGCACAATGAGCAGTTCTTC. Translation gives CASSPREFPHNEQFF.

This chain joins TRBV6-1 and TRBJ2-1; D assignment may be TRBD1 or TRBD2 (6 bases each). Trimming pared 3 bases from V and 6 bases from J, leaving 12 bases between. CDR3 length: 14 amino acids. The V gene's germline CDR1 is MNHNS and CDR2 SASEGT. CDR3 DNA sequence: TGTGCCAGCAGTGAGGGGGGCAGGGGCAATGAGCAGTTCTTC. Amino acid sequence: CASSEGGRGNEQFF.

This chain connects TRBV4-2 to TRBJ2-2, with 13 bases lining up with TRBD2. V lost 4 bases, J lost 7 bases, and 9 bases stayed unmatched. Germline V lookup: CDR1 LGHNA, CDR2 YNFKEQ. The CDR3 consists of 17 residues. This chain's CDR3 is CASSLMGLAGMGGELFF. The CDR3, as DNA: TGTGCCAGCAGCCTAATGGGACTAGCGGGAATGGGCGGGGAGCTGTTTTTT.

The chain combines TRBV5-1 with TRBJ1-4; no clear D gene. V was shortened by 4 bases and J by 3 bases, with 22 bases between the two germline ends. The germline V gene has CDR1 SGHRS and CDR2 YFSETQ. CDR3 size: 18 residues. The CDR3: CASSRSLLSGSSNEKLFF. DNA for the CDR3: TGCGCCAGCAGCCGAAGCCTCCTCTCTGGGAGTTCTAATGAAAAACTGTTTTTT. Using reference TRBV5-1 and TRBJ1-4 for the parts outside the CDR3, the full variable domain is KAGVTQTPRYLIKTRGQQVTLSCSPISGHRSVSWYQQTPGQGLQFLFEYFSETQRNKGNFPGRFSGRQFSNSRSEMNVSTLELGDSALYLCASSRSLLSGSSNEKLFFGSGTQLSVL.

The V call is TRBV11-2, the J call TRBJ1-6, with TRBD1 identical over 7 bases. CDR1 and CDR2 from the germline V gene are SGHAT and FQNNGV. The CDR3 is 15 residues long. The trim removed 1 base at V and 6 bases at J, leaving 3 bases unmatched. CDR3 sequence reads: CASSLGTGSNSPLHF. Here the CDR3 DNA reads TGTGCCAGCAGCTTAGGGACAGGTTCTAATTCACCCCTCCACTTT.

V and J are TRBV28 and TRBJ1-4; TRBD1 matches 10 bases. CDR3 length: 15 amino acids. J was trimmed by 8 bases and V by 5 bases; bases with no gene match: 8. Looked up from germline, CDR1 is MDHEN and CDR2 is SYDVKM. The CDR3 here is CASSPPGTGDEKLFF. In DNA, the CDR3 is TGTGCCAGCAGTCCCCCCGGGACAGGGGACGAAAAACTGTTTTTT.

The chain recombines TRBV28 with TRBJ1-2, with D uncertain. The germline V gene has CDR1 MDHEN and CDR2 SYDVKM. This CDR3 contains 13 residues. Trimming pared 6 bases from V and 2 bases from J, leaving 10 bases between. CDR3 in DNA: TGTGCCAGCAGCCAGGCCCTGAACTATGGCTACACCTTC. Amino acids: CASSQALNYGYTF.

The chain is built from TRBV6-5 and TRBJ2-5; 7 bases line up with TRBD1. Germline V gene lookup returns CDR1 MNHEY and CDR2 SVGAGI. The V segment lost 5 bases and the J segment 6 bases; nucleotides outside the gene matches: 3. This CDR3 spans 12 amino acids. This chain's CDR3 is CASSQQGQTQYF. The CDR3 DNA sequence: TGTGCCAGCAGTCAACAGGGGCAGACCCAGTACTTC.

The chain combines TRBV7-8 with TRBJ1-4; 9 bases are shared with TRBD1. CDR1 is SGHVS, CDR2 FQNEAQ, per germline. V trimming: 2 bases; J trimming: 8 bases; junction bases outside the gene matches: 6. The CDR3 has 15 amino acids. This chain's CDR3 is CASSLIGQGPEKLFF. The CDR3 DNA sequence: TGTGCCAGCAGCTTAATTGGACAGGGGCCGGAAAAACTGTTTTTT. Variable domain in full (rest from reference TRBV7-8 and TRBJ1-4): GAGVSQSPRYKVAKRGQDVALRCDPISGHVSLFWYQQALGQGPEFLTYFQNEAQLDKSGLPSDRFFAERPEGSVSTLKIQRTQQEDSAVYLCASSLIGQGPEKLFFGSGTQLSVL.

The V gene is TRBV2, the J gene TRBJ2-5; D gene uncertain. The J call may be faulty, since TRBJ2-7 better matches the DNA end. The CDR3 covers 12 residues. The germline V gene encodes CDR1 SNHLY and CDR2 FYNNEI. The DNA of the CDR3 is TGTGCCAGCAGTGAAGAGGGCTACGAGCAGTACTTC. It encodes CASSEEGYEQYF.

This chain joins TRBV6-1 and TRBJ1-2; the D gene is possibly TRBD1 (5 bases). The CDR3 is made up of 15 amino acids. The V end was cut by 6 bases, the J end by 8 bases, with 22 bases between. Germline V gene sequence: CDR1 MNHNS, CDR2 SASEGT. CDR3 protein: CASRDSTLGVRGYTF. CDR3 coding DNA: TGTGCCAGCAGGGATTCGACCCTGGGGGTGCGGGGCTACACCTTC.

The gene calls are TRBV18 and TRBJ1-1; D is unclear. V lost 6 bases and J 3 bases, leaving 11 bases between the germline ends. Germline V gene sequence: CDR1 KGHSH, CDR2 LQKENI. There are 13 residues in the CDR3. CDR3: CASSRKGDTEAFF. The CDR3 DNA reads TGTGCCAGCTCGCGGAAAGGAGACACTGAAGCTTTCTTT.

The V and J genes are TRBV10-2 and TRBJ1-6; D is perhaps TRBD1 (6 bases). Germline CDR1 reads WSHSY; CDR2 reads SAAADI. CDR3 length: 15 residues. V gave up 1 base and J gave up 7 bases, with 11 bases separating them. The CDR3 reads CASSELGTQNSPLHF. In nucleotides, the CDR3 is TGCGCCAGCAGTGAGTTGGGGACACAAAATTCACCCCTCCACTTT.

The genes are TRBV5-5 and TRBJ2-7; 8 nucleotides align to TRBD1. The CDR3 contains 14 residues. Germline-derived CDR1 and CDR2 are SGHKS and YYEKEE (reference sequence). V shed 5 bases and J 0 bases; nucleotides not matched to a gene: 4. The chain's CDR3 is CASRTGVNSYEQYF. The CDR3 nucleotides are TGTGCCAGCAGGACAGGGGTGAACTCCTACGAGCAGTACTTC.

The genes are TRBV11-2 and TRBJ2-7, with 7 positions matching TRBD1. With 4 bases clipped from V and 2 bases from J, the junction kept 8 bases outside the gene matches. Germline V gene sequence: CDR1 SGHAT, CDR2 FQNNGV. The CDR3 runs to 15 residues. CDR3 protein: CASSSLQGDPYEQYF. The CDR3 nucleotides read TGTGCCAGCAGCTCGCTTCAGGGGGATCCCTACGAGCAGTACTTC.

The chain joins TRBV5-4 to TRBJ1-6; tentatively, D is TRBD1 (6 bases). The ends were cut back, 3 bases at V and 0 bases at J, with 13 bases in the middle. Germline V gene sequence: CDR1 SGHNT, CDR2 YYREEE (reference sequence). The CDR3 sequence is 17 residues long. The CDR3 region is CASSWGQGSSYNSPLHF. CDR3 DNA: TGTGCCAGCAGCTGGGGCCAGGGGAGCTCCTATAATTCACCCCTCCACTTT. Looking up the rest from reference TRBV5-4 and TRBJ1-6 gives the full variable domain: ETGVTQSPTHLIKTRGQQVTLRCSSQSGHNTVSWYQQALGQGPQFIFQYYREEENGRGNFPPRFSGLQFPNYSSELNVNALELDDSALYLCASSWGQGSSYNSPLHFGNGTRLTVT.

In this sample, this clone turned up once. The rearrangement links TRBV19 to TRBJ2-1; 9 positions agree with TRBD1. V dropped 6 bases and J dropped 6; count of bases not matched to a gene: 9. There are 15 residues in the CDR3. CDR1 is LNHDA, CDR2 SQIVND, per germline (reference sequence). DNA for the CDR3: TGTGCCAGTAGAACGACAGGGGGGCGTATCAATGAGCAGTTCTTC. It is translated as CASRTTGGRINEQFF.

The chain recombines TRBV5-4 with TRBJ2-3, with TRBD2 matching 11 bases. Germline V gene sequence: CDR1 SGHNT, CDR2 YYREEE (reference sequence). The CDR3 runs to 16 residues. Unmatched junction bases numbered 11, after V lost 9 bases and J lost 2 bases. The CDR3 nucleotides read TGTGCCACCTCCTCTTATAGCGGGGGGGCCACAGATACGCAGTATTTT. It yields the protein CATSSYSGGATDTQYF.

The chain has TRBV5-5 and TRBJ2-5; possibly TRBD1 for D (5 bases). Trimming removed 7 bases at V and 4 bases at J, with 11 bases between. CDR3 length: 12 residues. Germline loops: CDR1 SGHKS, CDR2 YYEKEE (reference sequence). Here the CDR3 DNA reads TGTGCCAGCGGCAGGGTGAGAGAGACCCAGTACTTC. Its protein product is CASGRVRETQYF.

The chain is built from TRBV12-5 and TRBJ2-1; possibly TRBD2 for D (5 bases). The germline V gene encodes CDR1 LGHNT and CDR2 FRNRAP. V was clipped by 2 bases and J by 4 bases, with 12 bases between them. This CDR3 is 15 amino acids long. The CDR3 DNA sequence: TGTGCTAGTGGTTTGCCTGGGAGCCCGTACAATGAGCAGTTCTTC. It specifies CASGLPGSPYNEQFF.

The V and J genes are TRBV5-8 and TRBJ2-3; 12 bases are a match to TRBD2. J gave up 0 bases and V 4 bases, and 3 bases lay outside the gene matches. This CDR3 has 16 amino acids. The V gene's germline CDR1 is SGHTS and CDR2 YDEGEE. The CDR3 spells CASSRGTSGSTDTQYF. CDR3 sequence (DNA): TGTGCCAGCAGCCGCGGGACTAGCGGGAGCACAGATACGCAGTATTTT.

The genes are TRBV5-1 and TRBJ2-7; 8 bases match TRBD1. Per germline, CDR1 SGHRS and CDR2 YFSETQ. The CDR3 totals 15 residues. J was trimmed by 2 bases and V by 4 bases; bases with no gene match: 8. In nucleotides, the CDR3 is TGCGCCAGCAGCCTGGGACAGGTGCCTACCTACGAGCAGTACTTC. Its protein product is CASSLGQVPTYEQYF.

The chain employs TRBV18 and TRBJ2-7, with D possibly TRBD1 on 5 matching bases. The germline CDR1 and CDR2 sequences are KGHSH and LQKENI. V was shortened by 3 bases and J by 0 bases, with 9 bases between the two germline ends. The CDR3 extends over 14 amino acids. The CDR3 coding sequence is TGTGCCAGCTCACCCAGGGTGTCCTCCTACGAGCAGTACTTC. Protein: CASSPRVSSYEQYF.